The T cell receptor (beta chain) described here comes from a study of T cell changes during pregnancy in multiple sclerosis. This CDR3 spans 16 amino acids. V dropped 1 base and J dropped 5 bases, with 17 bases sitting between them. Germline V gene sequence: CDR1 SEHNR, CDR2 FQNEAQ (reference sequence). TCRdb's table, derived via immunoSEQ multiplex PCR, lists solely in-frame clones and lacks some. The data hold 90,000 or so clones, with approximately 89% observed a single time. The TCR originated in a female donor with multiple sclerosis, enrolled in a pregnancy study. The J gene is TRBJ2-5, the V gene TRBV7-9, with D possibly matching TRBD1 (6 bases). The material sequenced was peripheral blood, taken before pregnancy. The DNA of the CDR3 is TGTGCCAGCAGCTTAGGCTGGAAAGGGCAGGGGGAGACCCAGTACTTC. Translated, it gives CASSLGWKGQGETQYF.